A single sample is the source of the 6 T cell receptor beta chains below, sequenced in a study of OX40 agonist ivuxolimab in advanced cancers. Sequencing was performed with immunoSEQ multiplex PCR; in TCRdb, only in-frame clones are kept and a portion is missing. Here the sample spans about 45,000 clones, around 84% being singletons. Sequences were derived from CD4+ or CD8+ T cells sorted from blood, sampled in a trial of the OX40 agonist ivuxolimab. All receptors derive from an adult with an advanced solid tumor such as melanoma, head and neck, liver or kidney cancer.

A single count supports this clone. The chain combines TRBV7-2 with TRBJ2-5; TRBD1 is a possible D gene (5 bases). Germline assignment: CDR1 SGHTA and CDR2 FQGNSA. V gave up 5 bases and J gave up 7 bases, with 5 bases separating them. The CDR3 runs 10 residues. CDR3 loop: CASSQGTQYF. The CDR3 coding sequence is TGTGCCAGCAGCCAGGGGACCCAGTACTTC.

This clone was detected ten times or more. The rearrangement joins TRBV7-9 to TRBJ2-7, with 7 bases that match TRBD1. The CDR3 runs to 14 residues. With 1 base clipped from V and 4 bases from J, the junction kept 4 bases outside the gene matches. The germline gives CDR1 SEHNR, CDR2 FQNEAQ (reference sequence). As DNA, the CDR3 is TGTGCCAGCAGCTTAGAAGGGGGCGGGTACGAGCAGTACTTC. Its translation is CASSLEGGGYEQYF.

The J gene is TRBJ1-1, the V gene TRBV28; tentative D call: TRBD1 (5 bases). Trimming took 7 bases from V and 2 from J, leaving 20 bases between them. Germline V gene lookup returns CDR1 MDHEN and CDR2 SYDVKM. The CDR3 extends over 16 amino acids. This chain's CDR3 is CASTTRRGISNTEAFF. As DNA, the CDR3 is TGTGCCAGCACCACGAGGAGGGGAATCTCAAACACTGAAGCTTTCTTT.

The chain recombines TRBV5-4 with TRBJ2-2; D might be TRBD2 (6 bases). V was trimmed by 5 bases and J by 3 bases, leaving 11 bases between them. There are 14 residues in the CDR3. Germline V gene lookup returns CDR1 SGHNT and CDR2 YYREEE (reference sequence). Written as DNA, the CDR3 is TGTGCCAGCAGGTTCTGGGGGGACACCGGGGAGCTGTTTTTT. It yields the protein CASRFWGDTGELFF.

J is TRBJ2-2 and V is TRBV6-5; D possibly uses TRBD1 or TRBD2 (6 bases each). V shed 2 bases and J shed 6 bases, with 10 bases lying between them. Germline V gene lookup returns CDR1 MNHEY and CDR2 SVGAGI. The CDR3 is 14 residues long. The CDR3 DNA reads as TGTGCCAGCAGTTACCTAGGGGGGCCCGGGGAGCTGTTTTTT. As protein: CASSYLGGPGELFF.

The V call is TRBV29-1, the J call TRBJ2-7, with a possible D match to TRBD1 (6 bases). Trimming shortened V by 2 bases and J by 0 bases, and 14 bases separated the two germline ends. Germline CDR1 reads SQVTM; CDR2 reads ANQGSEA. This CDR3 is built from 15 residues. The CDR3 reads CSVEIPGDLSYEQYF. The CDR3 DNA sequence: TGCAGCGTTGAAATCCCAGGGGACCTCTCCTACGAGCAGTACTTC.